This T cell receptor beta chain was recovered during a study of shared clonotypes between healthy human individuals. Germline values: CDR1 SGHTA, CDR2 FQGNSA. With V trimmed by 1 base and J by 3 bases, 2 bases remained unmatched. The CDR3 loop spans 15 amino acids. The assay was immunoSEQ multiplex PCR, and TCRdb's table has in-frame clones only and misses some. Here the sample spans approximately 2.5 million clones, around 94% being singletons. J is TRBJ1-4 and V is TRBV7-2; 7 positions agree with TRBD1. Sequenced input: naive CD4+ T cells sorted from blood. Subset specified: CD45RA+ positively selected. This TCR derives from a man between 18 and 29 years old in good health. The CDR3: CASSLGQGANEKLFF. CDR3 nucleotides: TGTGCCAGCAGCTTAGGGCAGGGGGCTAATGAAAAACTGTTTTTT.